The rows below give T cell receptor beta chains drawn from one sample of a study of CD8+CD57+ T cells in acquired aplastic anemia. Via MiXCR, TCRdb re-called the reads, giving one row per CDR3 protein. The sample gives roughly 220,000 distinct CDR3 sequences, 65% of which show up once; roughly 53% is in the top ten. Sequenced input: sorted CD4+, CD8+, or CD8+CD57+ T cells (not recorded which) from PBMCs. Every receptor here comes from a human donor with aplastic anemia. The CDR3 runs from the conserved cysteine through the conserved F or W. Fields, in order: clone size, J gene, D gene, V gene, CDR3 DNA, CDR3 protein. D genes are given only for firm matches. Clone size is given for some rows only: seen once, a few or many times, or a class if the clone is expanded.

abundance: -; j_gene: TRBJ2-7; d_gene: TRBD1; v_gene: TRBV19; CDR3nt: TGTGCCAGTAGTTTAGGACAGGACCTTACGAAGCAGTACTTC; CDR3aa: CASSLGQDLTKQYF
abundance: -; j_gene: TRBJ2-5; d_gene: TRBD2; v_gene: TRBV2; CDR3nt: TGTGCCAGCAGCAGTTGGGGGAGCGGGGGGGCGGCGGAGACCCAGTACTTC; CDR3aa: CASSSWGSGGAAETQYF
abundance: -; j_gene: TRBJ1-4; d_gene: -; v_gene: TRBV20-1; CDR3nt: TGCAGTGCCCGACAGCTCTCTAATGAAAAACTGTTTTTT; CDR3aa: CSARQLSNEKLFF
abundance: -; j_gene: TRBJ2-3; d_gene: -; v_gene: TRBV7-8; CDR3nt: TGTGCCAGCAGCCCTATGGGATCTAGCACAGATACGCAGTATTTT; CDR3aa: CASSPMGSSTDTQYF
abundance: -; j_gene: TRBJ1-1; d_gene: -; v_gene: TRBV7-9; CDR3nt: TGTGCCAGCAGCTCTCGGCGGGCGGGCACTGAAGCTTTCTTT; CDR3aa: CASSSRRAGTEAFF
abundance: -; j_gene: TRBJ1-1; d_gene: TRBD1; v_gene: TRBV6-6; CDR3nt: TGTGCCAGCAGTTACAGTCAGGGGGCGCGAACTGAAGCTTTCTTT; CDR3aa: CASSYSQGARTEAFF
abundance: -; j_gene: TRBJ2-7; d_gene: TRBD2; v_gene: TRBV19; CDR3nt: TGTGCCAGTAGTATAGTGGGGGGGACCTACGAGCAGTACTTC; CDR3aa: CASSIVGGTYEQYF
abundance: -; j_gene: TRBJ1-3; d_gene: -; v_gene: TRBV5-4; CDR3nt: TGTGCCAGCAGCTTGGAAGGACACTCTGGAAACACCATATATTTT; CDR3aa: CASSLEGHSGNTIYF
abundance: once; j_gene: TRBJ2-6; d_gene: -; v_gene: TRBV2; CDR3nt: TGTGCCAGCATCCTGAGGGGGGTTAGAGGGGCCAACGTCCTGACTTTC; CDR3aa: CASILRGVRGANVLTF
abundance: -; j_gene: TRBJ2-7; d_gene: TRBD2; v_gene: TRBV20-1; CDR3nt: TGCAGTGCTAGGGATCCGGGACTAGCGGGCACTTGGAGCTCCTACGAGCAGTACTTC; CDR3aa: CSARDPGLAGTWSSYEQYF
abundance: -; j_gene: TRBJ2-5; d_gene: -; v_gene: TRBV19; CDR3nt: TGTGCCAGTAGCGTTATGGGGGGCCGGTTCGTAGAGACCCAGTACTTC; CDR3aa: CASSVMGGRFVETQYF
abundance: few; j_gene: TRBJ2-7; d_gene: TRBD2; v_gene: TRBV27; CDR3nt: TGTGCCAGCAGTCCCCGGGCTAGCGGGGGTACCTACGAGCAGTACTTC; CDR3aa: CASSPRASGGTYEQYF
abundance: -; j_gene: TRBJ2-5; d_gene: -; v_gene: TRBV20-1; CDR3nt: TGCAGCGGAGAAAAGGGAGGGGGAGAGACCCAGTACTTC; CDR3aa: CSGEKGGGETQYF
abundance: few; j_gene: TRBJ1-1; d_gene: -; v_gene: TRBV7-9; CDR3nt: TGTGCCAGCAGTGTTACCGAGCCTGAAGCTTTCTTT; CDR3aa: CASSVTEPEAFF
abundance: -; j_gene: TRBJ2-1; d_gene: TRBD1; v_gene: TRBV5-1; CDR3nt: TGCGCCAGCAGCTCCTGGGACAGGGAATCGGACTTGAGCTCCTACAATGAGCAGTTCTTC; CDR3aa: CASSSWDRESDLSSYNEQFF
abundance: few; j_gene: TRBJ2-5; d_gene: TRBD2; v_gene: TRBV7-2; CDR3nt: TGTGCCAGCAGGACTGGACTAGGAGGAGAGACCCAGTACTTC; CDR3aa: CASRTGLGGETQYF
abundance: -; j_gene: TRBJ1-2; d_gene: -; v_gene: TRBV25-1; CDR3nt: TGTGCCAGCAGTTTCGTCAGGGATGGCTACACCTTC; CDR3aa: CASSFVRDGYTF
abundance: -; j_gene: TRBJ2-7; d_gene: TRBD2; v_gene: TRBV10-3; CDR3nt: TGTGCCATCAGTGGGACTAGCAGCAGCTCCTACGAGCAGTACTTC; CDR3aa: CAISGTSSSSYEQYF
abundance: -; j_gene: TRBJ2-5; d_gene: -; v_gene: TRBV15; CDR3nt: TGTGCCACCAGCACCAGGGTCACGGGGGCCCCCGTCTTCTTC; CDR3aa: CATSTRVTGAPVFF
abundance: few; j_gene: TRBJ1-4; d_gene: TRBD1; v_gene: TRBV28; CDR3nt: TGTGCCAGCAGTCTGGGACAGACCCTGAAAAAACTGTTTTTT; CDR3aa: CASSLGQTLKKLFF
abundance: -; j_gene: TRBJ1-1; d_gene: -; v_gene: TRBV11-2; CDR3nt: TGTGCCAGCAGCTTAGATCCCGTGAACACTGAAGCTTTCTTT; CDR3aa: CASSLDPVNTEAFF
abundance: -; j_gene: TRBJ2-1; d_gene: -; v_gene: TRBV7-3; CDR3nt: TGTGCCAGCAGCTTTGGCGGGGCCTCCTACAATGAGCAGTTCTTC; CDR3aa: CASSFGGASYNEQFF
abundance: -; j_gene: TRBJ2-3; d_gene: -; v_gene: TRBV5-1; CDR3nt: TGCGCCAGCAGCTTAGGGCGGTACACAGATACGCAGTATTTT; CDR3aa: CASSLGRYTDTQYF
abundance: -; j_gene: TRBJ2-7; d_gene: TRBD2; v_gene: TRBV7-2; CDR3nt: TGTGCCAGCAGCTTAGTTCGGCGTACTAGCGGGGGGCGAATCGGGTACGAGCAGTACTTC; CDR3aa: CASSLVRRTSGGRIGYEQYF
abundance: -; j_gene: TRBJ2-2; d_gene: -; v_gene: TRBV20-1; CDR3nt: TGCAGGGAGCGAGAGAACAGGAGGTACACCGGGGAGCTGTTTTTT; CDR3aa: CRERENRRYTGELFF
abundance: -; j_gene: TRBJ2-7; d_gene: -; v_gene: TRBV7-8; CDR3nt: TGTGCCAGCAGCTTATCGACAGGATACGAGCAGTACTTC; CDR3aa: CASSLSTGYEQYF
abundance: -; j_gene: TRBJ2-7; d_gene: -; v_gene: TRBV7-9; CDR3nt: TGTGCCAGCAGCCCACGGGGCGGCGAAAGGGAGCAGTACTTC; CDR3aa: CASSPRGGEREQYF
abundance: -; j_gene: TRBJ1-5; d_gene: -; v_gene: TRBV7-9; CDR3nt: TGTGCCAGCAGCATCCCAGGGCAACAGCCCCAGCATTTT; CDR3aa: CASSIPGQQPQHF
abundance: -; j_gene: TRBJ2-7; d_gene: -; v_gene: TRBV7-7; CDR3nt: TGTGCCAGCAGCCAAGGCATAGGGTACGAGCAGTACTTC; CDR3aa: CASSQGIGYEQYF
abundance: -; j_gene: TRBJ1-6; d_gene: -; v_gene: TRBV30; CDR3nt: TGTGCCTGGAAAGGGACGGCGAGCTCCTATAATTCACCCCTCCACTTT; CDR3aa: CAWKGTASSYNSPLHF
abundance: -; j_gene: TRBJ2-7; d_gene: TRBD2; v_gene: TRBV20-1; CDR3nt: TGCAGTGCTAGTTGGCTAGCGGGAGAAGCTATCGAGCAGTACTTC; CDR3aa: CSASWLAGEAIEQYF